These T cell receptor beta chains were read from a single sample in a study of blood T cell repertoires in COVID-19. Profiling relied on immunoSEQ multiplex PCR, and the TCRdb table lists in-frame clones only, not all of them. Of roughly 150,000 clones detected, about 79% appear once; the ten largest clones hold over 8%. The sample comprised peripheral blood. The receptors here all came from a woman aged 50 to 60 with acute or convalescent COVID-19. CDR3s include the opening cysteine and the closing phenylalanine or tryptophan. D genes are given only for firm matches. The listing skips clone size in some rows; elsewhere it reads once, few, many or a size class.

>TRBD1|TRBV6-6|few|TRBJ1-2
TGTGCCAGCAGTTACTCCGACAGGGGGAACTATGGCTACACCTTC
CASSYSDRGNYGYTF
>NA|TRBV6-9|NA|TRBJ1-1
TGTGCCAGCATTCACAGGGTAAAATTAGGTGAAGCTTTCTTT
CASIHRVKLGEAFF
>TRBD2|TRBV5-4|NA|TRBJ2-3
TGTGCCAGCAGCTTATTGACTAGCGGCACAGATACGCAGTATTTT
CASSLLTSGTDTQYF
>NA|TRBV2|once|TRBJ2-2
TGTGCCAGCAGCGCTTCTAGCATGGACGGGGAGCTGTTTTTT
CASSASSMDGELFF
>NA|TRBV5-6|NA|TRBJ1-2
TGTGCCAGCAGCTTGTCCCCGGACAGTTACTATGGCTACACCTTC
CASSLSPDSYYGYTF
>TRBD1|TRBV6-5|NA|TRBJ1-6
TGTGCCAGCACCCTTGGACAGGTTAATTCACCCCTCCACTTT
CASTLGQVNSPLHF
>TRBD1|TRBV24-1|NA|TRBJ1-2
TGTGCCACCAGATCCCGCGGGGGACAGGCCTTAGCTAACTATGGCTACACCTTC
CATRSRGGQALANYGYTF
>NA|TRBV24-1|NA|TRBJ2-1
TGTGCCACCAGTGACCCCCGGGGAGGGGGGGGTGAGCAGTTCTTC
CATSDPRGGGGEQFF
>NA|TRBV12-5|NA|TRBJ2-2
TGTGCTAGTGGTTTGGTATTGACAGGCGACAGCGGGGAGCTGTTTTTT
CASGLVLTGDSGELFF
>NA|TRBV18|NA|TRBJ1-5
TGTGCCAGCTCGAGGGGGTTCGAGGAGCCCCAGCATTTT
CASSRGFEEPQHF
>TRBD2|TRBV9|NA|TRBJ2-1
TGTGCCAGCAGCGCGAGGACTAGCGGGAGGTACAATGAGCAGTTCTTC
CASSARTSGRYNEQFF
>NA|TRBV12-3/TRBV12-4|NA|TRBJ1-1
TGTGCCAGCACCCTAAACCAGAACACTGAAGCTTTCTTT
CASTLNQNTEAFF
>NA|TRBV19|NA|TRBJ2-1
TGTGCCAGTAGTTACCCTACCTACAATGAGCAGTTCTTC
CASSYPTYNEQFF
>TRBD2|TRBV5-1|NA|TRBJ2-3
TGCGCCAGCCAAACTAGCGGGGGTAGGACAGATACGCAGTATTTT
CASQTSGGRTDTQYF
>NA|TRBV10-3|few|TRBJ1-1
TGTGCCATCAGTGAACGGGAGAACCCCACTGAAGCTTTCTTT
CAISERENPTEAFF
>NA|TRBV5-1|NA|TRBJ2-1
TGCGCCAGCACTAAGGGGGTAACGGGCAATGAGCAGTTCTTC
CASTKGVTGNEQFF
>NA|TRBV28|NA|TRBJ2-2
TGTGCCAGCAGAGGGGCGGTCGGGGAGCTGTTTTTT
CASRGAVGELFF
>NA|TRBV27|NA|TRBJ2-4
TGTGCCAGCAGTTTGGGAGACAGGACCCCTCACATTCAGTACTTC
CASSLGDRTPHIQYF
>NA|TRBV7-2|NA|TRBJ2-3
TGTGCCAGCAGCTTAGACGGCAGGGGGCAGTATTTT
CASSLDGRGQYF
>NA|TRBV6-5|NA|TRBJ2-7
TGTGCCAGCAGTAAACCGGGATCGCGCGGCGAGCAGTACTTC
CASSKPGSRGEQYF
>NA|TRBV11-3|NA|TRBJ2-2
TGTGCCAGCAGCTTAGATCCCCGTCAGAGCGCCGGGGAGCTGTTTTTT
CASSLDPRQSAGELFF
>TRBD1|TRBV10-2|NA|TRBJ2-3
TGCGCCAGCAGTGGGCCGGGACAGAGCTCTAATCCCACAGATACGCAGTATTTT
CASSGPGQSSNPTDTQYF
>TRBD1|TRBV30|NA|TRBJ1-2
TGTGCCTGGGAAGAACAGGGGGCGAGGGGAGGCTACACCTTC
CAWEEQGARGGYTF
>NA|TRBV12-3/TRBV12-4|few|TRBJ1-2
TGTGCCAGCAGCAAGTCAGGGTATGGCTACACCTTC
CASSKSGYGYTF
>TRBD1|TRBV9|NA|TRBJ2-7
TGTGCCAGCAGCGCGACCGGGGGACAGGGGCATTACGAGCAGTACTTC
CASSATGGQGHYEQYF
>NA|TRBV21-1|NA|TRBJ1-1
TGTGCCAGCAGCTTTACAGGGAATGATGAAGCTTTCTTT
CASSFTGNDEAFF
>NA|TRBV7-2|NA|TRBJ1-2
TGTGCCAGCAGCTCAGCCGGGGGGGGGAGCTATGGCTACACCTTC
CASSSAGGGSYGYTF
>NA|TRBV7-3|NA|TRBJ1-1
TGTGCCAGCAGCTTAGAGGGTGTAAACACTGAAGCTTTCTTT
CASSLEGVNTEAFF
>TRBD2|TRBV4-1|NA|TRBJ2-7
TGCGCCAGCAGCCGTTTTGGGCTAGCGGGACGCATCGTCTCCTACGAGCAGTACTTC
CASSRFGLAGRIVSYEQYF
>NA|TRBV6-6|NA|TRBJ1-5
TGTGCCGCCGCAGGGGAGGGGGGCAATCAGCCCCAGCATTTT
CAAAGEGGNQPQHF
>TRBD2|TRBV28|NA|TRBJ2-7
TGTGCCAGCAGTTTATACGCGGGAGGGCTATGGGAGCAGTACTTC
CASSLYAGGLWEQYF
>NA|TRBV3-1/TRBV3-2|NA|TRBJ1-2
TGTGCCAGCAGCCAAGAATCAACAGCAAAGCAGTATGGCTACACCTTC
CASSQESTAKQYGYTF
>NA|TRBV5-6|NA|TRBJ1-5
TGTGCCAGCAGCTTGCTCGCAGGAACGGTCACGAGCAATCAGCCCCAGCATTTT
CASSLLAGTVTSNQPQHF
>NA|TRBV19|NA|TRBJ2-1
TGTGCCAGCCTAGCGAATTCCTACAATGAGCAGTTCTTC
CASLANSYNEQFF
>NA|TRBV30|NA|TRBJ2-2
TGTGCCTGGAGTGTACGGAAGTTCGAGGCCGGGGAGCTGTTTTTT
CAWSVRKFEAGELFF
>NA|TRBV30|few|TRBJ2-7
TGTGCCTGCCTACGGAGGGGTTTTTACGAGCAGTACTTC
CACLRRGFYEQYF
>TRBD2|TRBV11-2|NA|TRBJ2-2
TGTGCCAGCAGCTTACGGACTAGCGGGGGGTTCGGGGAGCTGTTTTTT
CASSLRTSGGFGELFF
>NA|TRBV6-6|NA|TRBJ2-5
TGTGCCAGCAGTTACTTCGGGGGACAAGAGACCCAGTACTTC
CASSYFGGQETQYF
>NA|TRBV2|NA|TRBJ2-7
TGTGCCAGCAGGACTTCACAGGTACGAACCTACGAGCAGTACTTC
CASRTSQVRTYEQYF
>NA|TRBV6-1|few|TRBJ1-1
TGTGCCAGCAGTGAAGCCAGGGTGGGTGCTGAAGCTTTCTTT
CASSEARVGAEAFF
>TRBD1|TRBV28|NA|TRBJ1-1
TGTGCCAGCAGTTTACTTTCTCGGGACAGAGTAACTAGCACTGAAGCTTTCTTT
CASSLLSRDRVTSTEAFF
>TRBD1|TRBV12-3/TRBV12-4|NA|TRBJ2-5
TGTGCCAGCAGACGACAGGGCCCAGAGACCCAGTACTTC
CASRRQGPETQYF
>TRBD1|TRBV3-1/TRBV3-2|once|TRBJ2-5
TGTGCCAGCAGCCGCCCGGGACAGGGAGAGACCCAGTACTTC
CASSRPGQGETQYF
>NA|TRBV7-7|NA|TRBJ2-1
TGTGCCAGCAGCGCGAGGGGGTTTGTCGATGAGCAGTTCTTC
CASSARGFVDEQFF
>TRBD2|TRBV5-1|NA|TRBJ2-1
TGCGCCAGCAGCGGCCTAGCGGGGGGGAATGAGCAGTTCTTC
CASSGLAGGNEQFF
>NA|TRBV24-1|NA|TRBJ1-2
TGTGCCACCAGTGATGGAACCGGACAGTCCCTTAGGGGCTACACCTTC
CATSDGTGQSLRGYTF